The clone carrying this T cell receptor beta chain has a single count. Per the original data handling: Reference gene primer amplification yielded estimated nucleated cell counts. Repertoires were generated with immunoSEQ multiplex PCR, while TCRdb's copy carries only in-frame clones and drops some. V, J and clone size derive from that table, while D and trimming were established from the DNA sequence. This sample has some 150,000 clones, with roughly 86% found just once. The CDR3 runs 16 residues. Trimming stripped 7 bases from V and 1 base from J, with 14 bases between. The germline V gene encodes CDR1 LNHDA and CDR2 SQIVND (reference sequence). The data derive from a study of blood T cell repertoires in COVID-19. Study summary: Sites across the United States, Italy and Spain contributed samples from acute and convalescent COVID-19. T cells, B-cell-depleted T cells, or PBMCs supplied cDNA or gDNA.

The sequencing input was peripheral blood. The chain uses TRBV19 and TRBJ1-6; tentative D call: TRBD1 (6 bases). The sequence was obtained from a man in his sixties or seventies with acute or convalescent COVID-19. The CDR3, as DNA: TGTGCCAGTACCAAAAGGACAGCTTCCTATAATTCACCCCTCCACTTT. Encoded protein: CASTKRTASYNSPLHF.